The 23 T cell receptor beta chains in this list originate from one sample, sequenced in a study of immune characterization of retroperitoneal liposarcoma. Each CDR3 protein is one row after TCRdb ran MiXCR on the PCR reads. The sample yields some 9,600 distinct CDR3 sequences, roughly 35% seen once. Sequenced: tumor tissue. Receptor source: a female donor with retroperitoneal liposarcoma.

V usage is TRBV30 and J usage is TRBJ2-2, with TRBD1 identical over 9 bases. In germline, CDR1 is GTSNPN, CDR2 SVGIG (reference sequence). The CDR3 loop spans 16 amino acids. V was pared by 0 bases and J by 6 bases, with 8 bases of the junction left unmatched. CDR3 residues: CAWSVLGQGRSGELFF. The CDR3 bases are TGTGCCTGGAGTGTACTAGGACAGGGGCGGTCCGGGGAGCTGTTTTTT.

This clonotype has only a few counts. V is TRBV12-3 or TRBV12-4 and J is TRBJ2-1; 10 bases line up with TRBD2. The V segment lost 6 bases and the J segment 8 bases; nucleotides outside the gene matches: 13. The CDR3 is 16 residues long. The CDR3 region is CASSPLAGIMRDEQFF. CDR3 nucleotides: TGTGCCAGCAGCCCACTAGCGGGGATTATGCGAGATGAGCAGTTCTTC.

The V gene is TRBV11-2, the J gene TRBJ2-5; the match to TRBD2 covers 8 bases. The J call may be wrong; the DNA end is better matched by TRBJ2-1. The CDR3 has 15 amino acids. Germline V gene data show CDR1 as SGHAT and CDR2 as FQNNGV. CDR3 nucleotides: TGTGCCAGCAGCTTATTGGGCGGGAGGCAGGAGACCCAGTTCTTC. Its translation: CASSLLGGRQETQFF.

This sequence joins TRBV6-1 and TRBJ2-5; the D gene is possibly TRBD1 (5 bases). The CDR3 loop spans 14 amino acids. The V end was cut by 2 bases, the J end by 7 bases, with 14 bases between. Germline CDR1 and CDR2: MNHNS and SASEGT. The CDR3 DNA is TGTGCCAGCAGTGAAAAGTTACTACAGGCGACCCAGTACTTC. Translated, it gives CASSEKLLQATQYF.

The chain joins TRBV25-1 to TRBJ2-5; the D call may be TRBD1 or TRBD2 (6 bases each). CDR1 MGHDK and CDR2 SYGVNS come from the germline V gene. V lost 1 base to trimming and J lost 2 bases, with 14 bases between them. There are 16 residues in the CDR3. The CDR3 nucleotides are TGTGCCAGCAGTGAATTAAGGAGGGGGAGACAAGAGACCCAGTACTTC. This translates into CASSELRRGRQETQYF.

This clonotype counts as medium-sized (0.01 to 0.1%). The CDR3 coding sequence is TGTGCCAGCAGCCCCAAGGGTTGGGCCAAAAACATTCAGTACTTC. It is translated as CASSPKGWAKNIQYF. The chain has TRBV6-9 and TRBJ2-4; no clear D gene. The CDR3 loop spans 15 amino acids. CDR1 and CDR2 (germline): MNHGY, SVAAGI. The V gene lost 6 bases and the J gene lost 1 base, with 13 bases spanning the gap.

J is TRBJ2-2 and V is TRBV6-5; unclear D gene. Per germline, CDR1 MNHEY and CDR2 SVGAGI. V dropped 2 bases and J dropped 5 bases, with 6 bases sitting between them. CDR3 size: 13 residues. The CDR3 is CASSYGITGELFF. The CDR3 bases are TGTGCCAGCAGTTACGGGATAACCGGGGAGCTGTTTTTT.

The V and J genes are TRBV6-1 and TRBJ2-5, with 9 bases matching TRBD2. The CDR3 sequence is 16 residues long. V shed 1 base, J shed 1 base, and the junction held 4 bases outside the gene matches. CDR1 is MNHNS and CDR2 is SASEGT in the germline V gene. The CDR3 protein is CASSEELAGVQETQYF. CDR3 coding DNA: TGTGCCAGCAGTGAAGAGTTAGCGGGAGTCCAAGAGACCCAGTACTTC.

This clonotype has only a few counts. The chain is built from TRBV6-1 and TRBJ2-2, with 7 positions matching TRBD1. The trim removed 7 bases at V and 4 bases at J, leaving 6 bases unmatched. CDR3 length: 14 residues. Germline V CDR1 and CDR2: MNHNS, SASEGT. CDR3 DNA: TGTGCCAGCATCTTCAGGGGGTCCACCGGGGAGCTGTTTTTT. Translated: CASIFRGSTGELFF.

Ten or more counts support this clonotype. CDR3 in DNA: TGTGCCAGCAGCGCGACGAGGAGGGACAATGAGCAGTACTTC. It specifies CASSATRRDNEQYF. V and J are TRBV7-6 and TRBJ2-1; D may be TRBD1 or TRBD2 (6 bases each). The DNA end lines up better with TRBJ2-7; the J call may be wrong. Germline CDR1 SGHVS, CDR2 FNYEAQ. There are 14 residues in the CDR3.

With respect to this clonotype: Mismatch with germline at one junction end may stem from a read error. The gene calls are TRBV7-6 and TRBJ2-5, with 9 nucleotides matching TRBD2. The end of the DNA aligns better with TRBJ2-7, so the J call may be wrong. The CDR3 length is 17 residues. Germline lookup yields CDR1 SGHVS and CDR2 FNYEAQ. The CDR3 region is CASSLGVGSGSPNEQYF. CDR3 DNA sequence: TGTGCTAGCAGCTTAGGGGTGGGTAGCGGGAGTCCCAACGAGCAGTACTTC.

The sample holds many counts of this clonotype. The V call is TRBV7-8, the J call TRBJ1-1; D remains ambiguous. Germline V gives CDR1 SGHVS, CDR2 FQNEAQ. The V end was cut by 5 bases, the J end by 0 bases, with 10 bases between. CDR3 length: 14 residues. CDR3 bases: TGTGCCAGCAGCCCAGAGGCCGTGAACACTGAAGCTTTCTTT. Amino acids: CASSPEAVNTEAFF.

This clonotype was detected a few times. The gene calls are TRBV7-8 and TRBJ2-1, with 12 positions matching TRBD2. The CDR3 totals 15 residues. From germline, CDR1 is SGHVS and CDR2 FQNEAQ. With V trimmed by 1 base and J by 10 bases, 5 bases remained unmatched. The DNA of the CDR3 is TGTGCCAGCAGCTTAGAGGGACTAGCGGGTTGGGAGCAGTTCTTC. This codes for CASSLEGLAGWEQFF.

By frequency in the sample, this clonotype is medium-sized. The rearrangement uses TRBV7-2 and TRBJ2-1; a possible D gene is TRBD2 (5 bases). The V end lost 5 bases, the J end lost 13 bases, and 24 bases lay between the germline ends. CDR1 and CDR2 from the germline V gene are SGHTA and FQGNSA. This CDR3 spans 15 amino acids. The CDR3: CASSGELGVGETQFF. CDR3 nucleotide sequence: TGTGCCAGCAGCGGCGAGCTGGGTGTGGGAGAGACCCAGTTCTTC.

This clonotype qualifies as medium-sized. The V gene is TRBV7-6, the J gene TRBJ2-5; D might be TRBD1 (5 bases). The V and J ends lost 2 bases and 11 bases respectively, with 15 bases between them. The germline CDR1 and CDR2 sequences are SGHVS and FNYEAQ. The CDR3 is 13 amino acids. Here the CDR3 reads CASSLKGKAEQYF. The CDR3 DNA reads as TGTGCCAGCAGCTTAAAGGGGAAAGCTGAGCAGTACTTC.

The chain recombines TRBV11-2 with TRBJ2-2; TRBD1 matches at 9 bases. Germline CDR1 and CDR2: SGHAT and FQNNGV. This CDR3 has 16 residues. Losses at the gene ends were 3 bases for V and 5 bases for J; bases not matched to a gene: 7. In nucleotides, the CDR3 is TGTGCCAGCAGCTTTGGGACAGGGCTTATAACCGGGGAGCTGTTTTTT. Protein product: CASSFGTGLITGELFF. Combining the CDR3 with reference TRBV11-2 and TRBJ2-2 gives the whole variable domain EAGVAQSPRYKIIEKRQSVAFWCNPISGHATLYWYQQILGQGPKLLIQFQNNGVVDDSQLPKDRFSAERLKGVDSTLKIQPAKLEDSAVYLCASSFGTGLITGELFFGEGSRLTVL.

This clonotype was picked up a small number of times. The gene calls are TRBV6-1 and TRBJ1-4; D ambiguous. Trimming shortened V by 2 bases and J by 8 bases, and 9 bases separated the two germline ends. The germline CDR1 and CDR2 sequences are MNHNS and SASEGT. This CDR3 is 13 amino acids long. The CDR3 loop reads CASSERVREKLFF. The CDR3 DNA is TGTGCCAGCAGTGAACGGGTCCGGGAAAAACTGTTTTTT.

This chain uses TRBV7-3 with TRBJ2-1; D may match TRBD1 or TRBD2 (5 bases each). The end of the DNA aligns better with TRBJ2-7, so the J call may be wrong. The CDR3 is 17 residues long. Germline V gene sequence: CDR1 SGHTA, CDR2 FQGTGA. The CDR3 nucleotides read TGTGCCAGCAGCCTTCATCCTCCGAGGGGCCCCAACAATGAGCAGTACTTC. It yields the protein CASSLHPPRGPNNEQYF.

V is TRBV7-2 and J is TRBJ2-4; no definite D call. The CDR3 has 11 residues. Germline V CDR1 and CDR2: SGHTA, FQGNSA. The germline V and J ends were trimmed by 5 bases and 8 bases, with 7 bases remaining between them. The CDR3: CASSLSDIQYF. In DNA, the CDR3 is TGTGCCAGCAGCCTATCGGACATTCAGTACTTC.

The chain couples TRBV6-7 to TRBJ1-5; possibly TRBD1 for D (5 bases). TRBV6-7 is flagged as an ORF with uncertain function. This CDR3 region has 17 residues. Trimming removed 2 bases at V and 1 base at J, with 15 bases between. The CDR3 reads CASSYTSRQGSNQPQHF. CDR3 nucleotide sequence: TGTGCCAGCAGTTACACTTCTAGGCAGGGCAGCAATCAGCCCCAGCATTTT.

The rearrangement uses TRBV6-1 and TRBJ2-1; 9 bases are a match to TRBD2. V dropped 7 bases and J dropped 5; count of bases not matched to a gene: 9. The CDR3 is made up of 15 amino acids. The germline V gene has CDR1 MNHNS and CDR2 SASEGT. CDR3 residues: CASTQFSGSHNEQFF. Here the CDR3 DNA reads TGTGCCAGCACCCAATTTAGCGGGAGCCACAATGAGCAGTTCTTC.

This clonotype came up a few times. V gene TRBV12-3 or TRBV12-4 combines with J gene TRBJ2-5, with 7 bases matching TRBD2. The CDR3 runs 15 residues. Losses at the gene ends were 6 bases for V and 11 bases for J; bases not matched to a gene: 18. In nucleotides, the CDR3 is TGTGCCAGCAGAGCGGGACTACAAATCTACAATGAGCAGTACTTC. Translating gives CASRAGLQIYNEQYF.

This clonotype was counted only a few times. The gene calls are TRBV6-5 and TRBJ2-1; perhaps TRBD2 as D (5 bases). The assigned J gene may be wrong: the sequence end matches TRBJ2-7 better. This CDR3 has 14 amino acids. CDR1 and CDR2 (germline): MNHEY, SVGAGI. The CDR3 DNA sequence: TGTGCCAGCAGTTATGGTAGAGGGTTCTACGAGCAGTACTTC. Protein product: CASSYGRGFYEQYF.